This is a list of T cell receptor beta chains from one sample in a study of blood T cell repertoires in COVID-19. The assay was immunoSEQ multiplex PCR, and TCRdb's table has in-frame clones only and misses some. The sample consists of approximately 390,000 clones, around 87% of them appearing once. Material: peripheral blood. The receptor set was obtained from a woman aged 55-70 years with COVID-19, enrolled during active disease. Both conserved end residues are part of each CDR3. Each record gives: D gene, clone size, V gene, J gene, CDR3 DNA, CDR3 protein. The D gene is left open where the match is weak. Clone size is not always given. Where it is, it says once, few, many or a class for expanded clones.

d_call: .
clone_size: .
v_call: TRBV7-3
j_call: TRBJ2-2
cdr3_nt: TGTGCCAGCAGCTTAATACAGAACACCGGGGAGCTGTTTTTT
cdr3_aa: CASSLIQNTGELFF

d_call: TRBD1
clone_size: .
v_call: TRBV19
j_call: TRBJ1-5
cdr3_nt: TGTGCCAGTAAATCCTCCGGACAGGCGGGTCAGCCCCAGCATTTT
cdr3_aa: CASKSSGQAGQPQHF

d_call: .
clone_size: .
v_call: TRBV5-1
j_call: TRBJ1-1
cdr3_nt: TGCGCCAGCAGCGGGCAATTGGGCACTGAAGCTTTCTTT
cdr3_aa: CASSGQLGTEAFF

d_call: .
clone_size: few
v_call: TRBV6-1
j_call: TRBJ1-5
cdr3_nt: TGTGCCAGCAGTTTTCAGGGACACAATCAGCCCCAGCATTTT
cdr3_aa: CASSFQGHNQPQHF

d_call: TRBD1
clone_size: .
v_call: TRBV10-3
j_call: TRBJ2-7
cdr3_nt: TGTGCCATCAGTGAGTCGGGACAGGGTATCCACGAGCAGTACTTC
cdr3_aa: CAISESGQGIHEQYF

d_call: .
clone_size: .
v_call: TRBV27
j_call: TRBJ1-1
cdr3_nt: TGTGCCAGCGAACCTGCCGGTGGACAGAGTGTGGCTGAAGCTTTCTTT
cdr3_aa: CASEPAGGQSVAEAFF

d_call: .
clone_size: once
v_call: TRBV6-5
j_call: TRBJ2-7
cdr3_nt: TGTGCCAGCACTAAGGACACTTTTTCCTACGAGCAGTACTTC
cdr3_aa: CASTKDTFSYEQYF

d_call: TRBD1
clone_size: .
v_call: TRBV4-1
j_call: TRBJ2-7
cdr3_nt: TGCGCCAGCAGCCCAATCCGGGACAGACCCTACGAGCAGTACTTC
cdr3_aa: CASSPIRDRPYEQYF

d_call: TRBD1
clone_size: once
v_call: TRBV7-3
j_call: TRBJ1-2
cdr3_nt: TGTGCCAGCAGTGAGGAAGGGGGCGATGGCTACACCTTC
cdr3_aa: CASSEEGGDGYTF

d_call: TRBD1
clone_size: few
v_call: TRBV7-3
j_call: TRBJ2-7
cdr3_nt: TGTGCCAGCAGCTCTGGGGTAGGGACAGGGTACGAGCAGTACTTC
cdr3_aa: CASSSGVGTGYEQYF

d_call: .
clone_size: .
v_call: TRBV7-3
j_call: TRBJ1-6
cdr3_nt: TGTGCCAGCAGCTCGAGCTCCTATAATTCACCCCTCCACTTT
cdr3_aa: CASSSSSYNSPLHF

d_call: TRBD1
clone_size: .
v_call: TRBV5-4
j_call: TRBJ1-2
cdr3_nt: TGTGCCAGCAGCGCGTCGGACAGGGGCAACTATGGCTACACCTTC
cdr3_aa: CASSASDRGNYGYTF

d_call: TRBD2
clone_size: once
v_call: TRBV14
j_call: TRBJ2-7
cdr3_nt: TGTGCCGTACCCGCGGGGGGTCTGATCGAGCAGTACTTC
cdr3_aa: CAVPAGGLIEQYF

d_call: TRBD1
clone_size: .
v_call: TRBV6-5
j_call: TRBJ1-2
cdr3_nt: TGTGCCAGCAAGCCGACAGGGGGCTTCTATGGCTACACCTTC
cdr3_aa: CASKPTGGFYGYTF

d_call: TRBD1
clone_size: .
v_call: TRBV14
j_call: TRBJ1-2
cdr3_nt: TGTGCCAGCAGCCAGGGGACAGGGGCAAGCTATGGCTACACCTTC
cdr3_aa: CASSQGTGASYGYTF

d_call: TRBD1
clone_size: .
v_call: TRBV5-1
j_call: TRBJ2-1
cdr3_nt: TGCGCCAGCAGCTTGGATGGACAGGGGCCTTTGGGGCAGTTCTTC
cdr3_aa: CASSLDGQGPLGQFF

d_call: TRBD2
clone_size: .
v_call: TRBV5-5
j_call: TRBJ2-5
cdr3_nt: TGTGCCAGCAGCGTGGGACTAGCGGGTGGGGAGACCCAGTACTTC
cdr3_aa: CASSVGLAGGETQYF

d_call: .
clone_size: .
v_call: TRBV16
j_call: TRBJ2-5
cdr3_nt: TGTGCCAGCAGCGGCCGGACACGCCAAGAGACCCAGTACTTC
cdr3_aa: CASSGRTRQETQYF

d_call: .
clone_size: .
v_call: TRBV28
j_call: TRBJ2-5
cdr3_nt: TGTGCCAGCAGTTTACCCCGAGAGACCCAGTACTTC
cdr3_aa: CASSLPRETQYF

d_call: TRBD2
clone_size: .
v_call: TRBV7-7
j_call: TRBJ2-7
cdr3_nt: TGTGCCAGCAGCCCCGGGGGGGGAGGGAATAAGGCCTACGAGCAGTACTTC
cdr3_aa: CASSPGGGGNKAYEQYF

d_call: .
clone_size: .
v_call: TRBV7-6
j_call: TRBJ2-2
cdr3_nt: TGTGCCAGCATGACAAGGGGATGGGGTACCGGGGAGCTGTTTTTT
cdr3_aa: CASMTRGWGTGELFF

d_call: .
clone_size: .
v_call: TRBV2
j_call: TRBJ1-1
cdr3_nt: TGTGCCAGCAGTGAAAAGGGGGTCTTGAACACTGAAGCTTTCTTT
cdr3_aa: CASSEKGVLNTEAFF

d_call: TRBD2
clone_size: .
v_call: TRBV19
j_call: TRBJ2-3
cdr3_nt: TGTGCCAGTACCAAACGAGGGACTAGCGGGGGCGGGTCCACAGATACGCAGTATTTT
cdr3_aa: CASTKRGTSGGGSTDTQYF

d_call: .
clone_size: few
v_call: TRBV6-5
j_call: TRBJ2-3
cdr3_nt: TGTGCCACCACATCACCGGGGTCAGATACGCAGTATTTT
cdr3_aa: CATTSPGSDTQYF

d_call: TRBD2
clone_size: .
v_call: TRBV5-4
j_call: TRBJ2-3
cdr3_nt: TGTGCCAGCAGCTTAATGGTCGGGACTATCACAGATACGCAGTATTTT
cdr3_aa: CASSLMVGTITDTQYF

d_call: .
clone_size: .
v_call: TRBV12-3/TRBV12-4
j_call: TRBJ2-7
cdr3_nt: TGTGCCAGCAGTTTACAGGGCGCCTACGAGCAGTACTTC
cdr3_aa: CASSLQGAYEQYF

d_call: .
clone_size: .
v_call: TRBV2
j_call: TRBJ1-2
cdr3_nt: TGTGCCAGCAGTGACACGGAGTTCTATGGCTACACCTTC
cdr3_aa: CASSDTEFYGYTF

d_call: TRBD2
clone_size: .
v_call: TRBV5-1
j_call: TRBJ2-3
cdr3_nt: TGCGCCAGCAGCTCCAATAGCGGGGGGGCCGGGGATACGCAGTATTTT
cdr3_aa: CASSSNSGGAGDTQYF

d_call: .
clone_size: .
v_call: TRBV15
j_call: TRBJ1-5
cdr3_nt: TGTGCCACCAGCAGAGCTTTCGGTCAGCCCCAGCATTTT
cdr3_aa: CATSRAFGQPQHF

d_call: TRBD2
clone_size: .
v_call: TRBV20-1
j_call: TRBJ2-1
cdr3_nt: TGCAGTGCTAGTGATCTAGCGGGGGTCTACAATGAGCAGTTCTTC
cdr3_aa: CSASDLAGVYNEQFF

d_call: .
clone_size: .
v_call: TRBV5-1
j_call: TRBJ1-6
cdr3_nt: TGCGCCAGCAGCCAAATATCAGGGCTAGGTTTTAATTCACCCCTCCACTTT
cdr3_aa: CASSQISGLGFNSPLHF

d_call: .
clone_size: once
v_call: TRBV10-3
j_call: TRBJ1-2
cdr3_nt: TGTGCCATCAGTGAGTCGAGTGGAGCCGGGGGCTACACCTTC
cdr3_aa: CAISESSGAGGYTF

d_call: .
clone_size: .
v_call: TRBV5-6
j_call: TRBJ2-7
cdr3_nt: TGTGCCAGCATCCTCGAGGCAGTAAGTCACGAGCAGTACTTC
cdr3_aa: CASILEAVSHEQYF

d_call: .
clone_size: .
v_call: TRBV10-3
j_call: TRBJ2-3
cdr3_nt: TGTGCCATCAGTGTTATGGACCCCCGGGGGTCGACAGATACGCAGTATTTT
cdr3_aa: CAISVMDPRGSTDTQYF

d_call: .
clone_size: .
v_call: TRBV3-1/TRBV3-2
j_call: TRBJ2-3
cdr3_nt: TGTGCCAGCAGGTTAGAGGGTAATACGCAGTATTTT
cdr3_aa: CASRLEGNTQYF

d_call: .
clone_size: .
v_call: TRBV11-2
j_call: TRBJ2-7
cdr3_nt: TGTGCCAGCAGCTTAGATTGGGCCAGCCGCTACGAGCAGTACTTC
cdr3_aa: CASSLDWASRYEQYF

d_call: .
clone_size: .
v_call: TRBV2
j_call: TRBJ1-6
cdr3_nt: TGTGCCAGCAGTGCCCGGTGGCCCCAGACAGGTGATTCACCCCTCCACTTT
cdr3_aa: CASSARWPQTGDSPLHF

d_call: TRBD1
clone_size: .
v_call: TRBV11-3
j_call: TRBJ2-2
cdr3_nt: TGTGCCAGCAGCCGGGGACAGGGCACCGGGGAGCTGTTTTTT
cdr3_aa: CASSRGQGTGELFF